The present entry profiles one T cell receptor beta chain with its context. The length of the CDR3 is 15 residues. CDR1 and CDR2 from the germline V gene are LGHDT and YNNKEL (reference sequence). The V end was cut by 0 bases, the J end by 6 bases, with 12 bases between. The data were obtained in a study of blood T cell repertoires in COVID-19. Turning to the study itself: Sites across the United States, Italy and Spain contributed samples from acute and convalescent COVID-19. Nucleic acid was either cDNA or gDNA, and it came from T cells, B-cell-depleted T cells, or PBMCs.

Per the authors' pipeline: The authors estimated nucleated cell counts from reference gene primer amplification. The assay was immunoSEQ multiplex PCR, and TCRdb's table has in-frame clones only and misses some. The V and J calls and the clone size are those of that table, but D and trimming were determined from the DNA. This table holds some 240,000 clones, about 89% found once. Sequences were obtained from peripheral blood. The V gene is TRBV3-1 (or the pseudogene TRBV3-2), the J gene TRBJ1-5, with D possibly TRBD1 on 5 matching bases. The TCR comes from a man in his sixties who had recovered from COVID-19. CDR3 in DNA: TGTGCCAGCAGCCAAGATTGGCGGGGGATTCAGCCCCAGCATTTT. It translates to CASSQDWRGIQPQHF.